These T cell receptor beta chains were read from a single sample in a study of blood T cells in healthy people across ages. From the 5' RACE reads, TCRdb called clonotypes with MiXCR, one entry per CDR3 protein. This table has 700,000 or so distinct CDR3 sequences, around 38% appearing once. Sequencing used blood. The source of these receptors is an elderly man in good health. Each CDR3 is given with its conserved first and last residue. The order of the fields is V gene, J gene, D gene, CDR3 protein. D genes are given only for firm matches.

V gene: TRBV13; J gene: TRBJ2-1; D gene: TRBD2; CDR3 protein: CASSGRVGEGPYNVQFF
V gene: TRBV12-3/TRBV12-4; J gene: TRBJ1-2; D gene: TRBD1; CDR3 protein: CASSPDRGRLGGYTF
V gene: TRBV4-3; J gene: TRBJ2-1; D gene: TRBD2; CDR3 protein: CANSQDGTSGMDEQFF
V gene: TRBV3-1; J gene: TRBJ2-1; D gene: TRBD2; CDR3 protein: CASSQLAGAIYNEQFF
V gene: TRBV10-3; J gene: TRBJ1-1; D gene: NA; CDR3 protein: CAISEWGPEAFF
V gene: TRBV5-4; J gene: TRBJ1-2; D gene: NA; CDR3 protein: CASSSGPIIPGYTF
V gene: TRBV9; J gene: TRBJ2-1; D gene: TRBD1; CDR3 protein: CASSVGEGARTRSSYNEQFF
V gene: TRBV29-1; J gene: TRBJ2-5; D gene: TRBD1; CDR3 protein: CSVARTGGAETQYF
V gene: TRBV29-1; J gene: TRBJ2-7; D gene: NA; CDR3 protein: CSVETGEQYF
V gene: TRBV7-9; J gene: TRBJ2-7; D gene: NA; CDR3 protein: CASGSDVGEQYF
V gene: TRBV28; J gene: TRBJ2-3; D gene: NA; CDR3 protein: CASRRGQADTQYF
V gene: TRBV4-3; J gene: TRBJ2-1; D gene: TRBD2; CDR3 protein: CASSQVWREGQDEQFF
V gene: TRBV5-1; J gene: TRBJ2-7; D gene: NA; CDR3 protein: CASSPDRLGNGEQYF
V gene: TRBV19; J gene: TRBJ2-3; D gene: NA; CDR3 protein: CASSSGTGRLAGSTDTQYF
V gene: TRBV6-5; J gene: TRBJ2-7; D gene: TRBD1; CDR3 protein: CASRDRWGEQYF
V gene: TRBV7-3; J gene: TRBJ2-1; D gene: TRBD2; CDR3 protein: CASSLGGRAEGGQFF
V gene: TRBV20-1; J gene: TRBJ2-7; D gene: TRBD1; CDR3 protein: CSARATGVYEQYF
V gene: TRBV6-1; J gene: TRBJ2-3; D gene: TRBD1; CDR3 protein: CASVQGDTDTQYF
V gene: TRBV14; J gene: TRBJ1-4; D gene: NA; CDR3 protein: CASSQTSLRGEKLFF
V gene: TRBV28; J gene: TRBJ2-1; D gene: TRBD2; CDR3 protein: CASNLRASGGIGYNEQFF
V gene: TRBV5-1; J gene: TRBJ1-1; D gene: TRBD1; CDR3 protein: CASSAQGGNTEAFF
V gene: TRBV29-1; J gene: TRBJ1-5; D gene: NA; CDR3 protein: CSVEGGGDQPQHF
V gene: TRBV7-2; J gene: TRBJ2-5; D gene: TRBD2; CDR3 protein: CASSGSGGAGEAQYF
V gene: TRBV3-1; J gene: TRBJ2-7; D gene: NA; CDR3 protein: CASSQDQLEGSEEQYF
V gene: TRBV3-1; J gene: TRBJ2-3; D gene: TRBD2; CDR3 protein: CASSQLAGVRTDTQYF
V gene: TRBV3-1; J gene: TRBJ2-7; D gene: NA; CDR3 protein: CASSQWGEGGIRAQYF
V gene: TRBV9; J gene: TRBJ2-1; D gene: TRBD2; CDR3 protein: CASSEDSGSHEQFF
V gene: TRBV7-2; J gene: TRBJ1-6; D gene: NA; CDR3 protein: CASSLYPTGNSPLHF
V gene: TRBV11-2; J gene: TRBJ2-3; D gene: TRBD2; CDR3 protein: CASSPRLLAGGQTDTQYF
V gene: TRBV20-1; J gene: TRBJ1-5; D gene: NA; CDR3 protein: CSARILAGGDQPQHF
V gene: TRBV7-9; J gene: TRBJ1-2; D gene: TRBD1; CDR3 protein: CASSLTQGSGYTF
V gene: TRBV6-2/TRBV6-3; J gene: TRBJ1-1; D gene: NA; CDR3 protein: CASSFVGMNTEAFF
V gene: TRBV6-4; J gene: TRBJ2-7; D gene: NA; CDR3 protein: CATPGTGKDEQYF
V gene: TRBV7-2; J gene: TRBJ2-5; D gene: NA; CDR3 protein: CASSVSQTQETQYF
V gene: TRBV20-1; J gene: TRBJ2-2; D gene: TRBD2; CDR3 protein: CSARPGLAVHTGELFF
V gene: TRBV15; J gene: TRBJ1-5; D gene: NA; CDR3 protein: CATSRDQSYSSNQPQHF
V gene: TRBV28; J gene: TRBJ2-7; D gene: NA; CDR3 protein: CASSFQTVTYEQYF
V gene: TRBV4-2; J gene: TRBJ2-6; D gene: TRBD2; CDR3 protein: CASSQTSGGASGANVLNF
V gene: TRBV29-1; J gene: TRBJ2-1; D gene: TRBD2; CDR3 protein: CSVVGLAGGHPYNEQFF
V gene: TRBV9; J gene: TRBJ2-5; D gene: TRBD2; CDR3 protein: CASSVGGEETQYF
V gene: TRBV6-2/TRBV6-3; J gene: TRBJ1-1; D gene: NA; CDR3 protein: CASSQGSAEAFF
V gene: TRBV7-2; J gene: TRBJ2-1; D gene: TRBD2; CDR3 protein: CASSQSGGAYNEQFF
V gene: TRBV20-1; J gene: TRBJ2-3; D gene: NA; CDR3 protein: CSATRLDDFSFGTDTQYF
V gene: TRBV6-2/TRBV6-3; J gene: TRBJ1-1; D gene: NA; CDR3 protein: CASRSWVAGDRNTEAFF